The 7 T cell receptor beta chains listed next were all sequenced from one sample in a study of blood T cell repertoires in COVID-19 (dated by TCRdb to the early 2020s). Library creation used the immunoSEQ multiplex PCR assay. TCRdb provides this immuneACCESS table in a form limited to in-frame rearrangements. Some clones are lacking; in checked studies, under half of them reflect an unresolved V gene, and why the rest are absent is not known. The sample table records about 370,000 clones; approximately 92% of these occur just once. Over 0.95% of the sample goes to the ten largest clones. Source material: PBMCs or T cells enriched from blood (not recorded which). All receptors derive from a man younger than 30 who had recovered from COVID-19.

The table lists this clone with a count of one. The gene calls are TRBV6-5 and TRBJ2-5; D is ambiguous. Germline CDR1 and CDR2: MNHEY and SVGAGI. Trimming removed 8 bases at V and 3 bases at J, with 19 bases between. This CDR3 has 15 residues. DNA of the CDR3: TGTGCCAGCCGAAACCAGGTCAACCGGAAAGAGACCCAGTACTTC. Amino acid sequence: CASRNQVNRKETQYF.

V usage is TRBV5-4 and J usage is TRBJ2-1; 9 bases are shared with TRBD2. This CDR3 is built from 16 residues. V was clipped by 2 bases and J by 0 bases; unmatched bases: 3. Germline lookup yields CDR1 SGHNT and CDR2 YYREEE (reference sequence). The CDR3: CASSFAGGRSYNEQFF. CDR3 coding DNA: TGTGCCAGCAGCTTCGCGGGGGGGCGCTCCTACAATGAGCAGTTCTTC.

The J gene is TRBJ2-7, the V gene TRBV30; no clear D. This CDR3 is built from 9 residues. The V end lost 1 base, the J end lost 11 bases, and 6 bases lay between the germline ends. Germline CDR1 GTSNPN, CDR2 SVGIG (reference sequence). Here the CDR3 DNA reads TGTGCCTGGAGTGCCTTCGAGTACTTC. Its translation is CAWSAFEYF.

This chain links TRBV19 with TRBJ1-4; D is undetermined. Per germline, CDR1 LNHDA and CDR2 SQIVND (reference sequence). Trimming left V 6 bases short and J 3 bases short, with 17 bases between. This CDR3 contains 16 residues. The CDR3 nucleotides are TGTGCCAGTAGCAGCCGAGGGAGCACGGCTAATGAAAAACTGTTTTTT. Translation: CASSSRGSTANEKLFF.

The CDR3 loop is CASSLGDWNTEAFF. CDR3 coding DNA: TGTGCCAGCAGTTTGGGAGACTGGAACACTGAAGCTTTCTTT. The rearrangement uses TRBV28 and TRBJ1-1, with D unclear. Germline V gene sequence: CDR1 MDHEN, CDR2 SYDVKM. Trimming took off 3 bases at V and 1 base at J, with 9 bases between the two ends. The CDR3 has 14 amino acids.

The rearrangement joins TRBV27 to TRBJ1-2; 8 nucleotides match TRBD1. With V trimmed by 4 bases and J by 0 bases, 13 bases remained unmatched. The CDR3 length is 18 residues. Germline V gene lookup returns CDR1 MNHEY and CDR2 SMNVEV (reference sequence). The CDR3 DNA reads TGTGCCAGCAGTTCTCATATCGACAGGGGAGTTACTAACTATGGCTACACCTTC. Protein: CASSSHIDRGVTNYGYTF.

This clone occurred once. The V gene is TRBV28, the J gene TRBJ1-2; 8 bases match TRBD1. Trimming cost V 6 bases and J 6 bases; bases outside gene matches: 6. This CDR3 is 13 amino acids long. Germline V CDR1 and CDR2: MDHEN, SYDVKM. This CDR3 is CASRPGQANGYTF. CDR3 sequence (DNA): TGTGCCAGCAGACCGGGACAGGCGAATGGCTACACCTTC.